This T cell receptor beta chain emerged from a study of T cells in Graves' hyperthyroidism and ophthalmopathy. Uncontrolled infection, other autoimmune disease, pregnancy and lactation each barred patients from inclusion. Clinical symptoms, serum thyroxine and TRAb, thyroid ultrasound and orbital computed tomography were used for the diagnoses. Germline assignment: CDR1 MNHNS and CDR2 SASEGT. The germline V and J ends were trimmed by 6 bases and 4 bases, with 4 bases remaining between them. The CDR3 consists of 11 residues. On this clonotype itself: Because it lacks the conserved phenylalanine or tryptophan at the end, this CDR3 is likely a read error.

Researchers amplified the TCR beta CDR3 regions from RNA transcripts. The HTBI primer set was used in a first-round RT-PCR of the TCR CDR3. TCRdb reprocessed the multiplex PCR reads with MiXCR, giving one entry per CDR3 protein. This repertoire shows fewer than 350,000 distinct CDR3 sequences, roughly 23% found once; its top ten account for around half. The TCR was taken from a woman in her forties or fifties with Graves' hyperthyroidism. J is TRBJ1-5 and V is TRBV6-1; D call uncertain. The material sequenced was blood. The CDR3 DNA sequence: TGTGCCAGCAGGGAGAATCAGCCCCAGCATCTT. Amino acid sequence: CASRENQPQHL.